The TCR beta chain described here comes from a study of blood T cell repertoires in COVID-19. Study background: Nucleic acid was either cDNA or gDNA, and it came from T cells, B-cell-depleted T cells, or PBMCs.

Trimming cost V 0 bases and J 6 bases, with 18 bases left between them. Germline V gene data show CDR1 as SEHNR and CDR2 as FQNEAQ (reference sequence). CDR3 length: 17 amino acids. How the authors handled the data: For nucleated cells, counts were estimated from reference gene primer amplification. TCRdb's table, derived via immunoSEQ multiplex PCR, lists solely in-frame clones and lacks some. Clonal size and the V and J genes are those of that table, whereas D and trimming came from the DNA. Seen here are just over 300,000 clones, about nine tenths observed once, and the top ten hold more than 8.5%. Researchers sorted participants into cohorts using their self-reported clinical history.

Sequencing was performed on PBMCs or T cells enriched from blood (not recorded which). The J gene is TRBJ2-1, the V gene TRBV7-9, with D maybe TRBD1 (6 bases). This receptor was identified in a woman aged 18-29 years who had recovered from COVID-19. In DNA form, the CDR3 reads TGTGCCAGCAGCTTAGCCCTGGGGCAGGGGTGGTCCAATGAGCAGTTCTTC. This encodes CASSLALGQGWSNEQFF.